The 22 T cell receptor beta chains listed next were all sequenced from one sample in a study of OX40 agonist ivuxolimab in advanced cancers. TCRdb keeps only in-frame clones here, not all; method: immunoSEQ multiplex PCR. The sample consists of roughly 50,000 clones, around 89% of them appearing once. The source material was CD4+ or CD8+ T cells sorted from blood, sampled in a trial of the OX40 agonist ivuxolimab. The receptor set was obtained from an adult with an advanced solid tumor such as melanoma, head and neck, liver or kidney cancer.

The CDR3 here is CASRTTSGGAYNEQFF. The DNA for the CDR3 is TGTGCCAGCAGGACAACTAGCGGGGGGGCCTACAATGAGCAGTTCTTC. The chain combines TRBV2 with TRBJ2-1, with 13 bases aligning to TRBD2. Per the germline V gene, CDR1 is SNHLY and CDR2 is FYNNEI. With V trimmed by 6 bases and J by 2 bases, 4 bases remained unmatched. The CDR3 loop spans 16 amino acids.

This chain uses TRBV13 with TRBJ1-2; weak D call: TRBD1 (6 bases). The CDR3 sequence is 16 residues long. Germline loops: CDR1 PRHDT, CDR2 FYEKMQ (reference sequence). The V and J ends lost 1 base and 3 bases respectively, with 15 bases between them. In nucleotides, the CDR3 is TGTGCCAGCAGCTTAGTTTACGGGGACACCTACTATGGCTACACCTTC. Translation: CASSLVYGDTYYGYTF.

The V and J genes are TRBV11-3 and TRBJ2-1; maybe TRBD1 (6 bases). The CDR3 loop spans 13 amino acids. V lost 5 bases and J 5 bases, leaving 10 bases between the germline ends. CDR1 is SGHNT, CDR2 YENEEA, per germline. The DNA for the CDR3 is TGTGCCAGCAGCGGGGGCCTTAACAATGAGCAGTTCTTC. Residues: CASSGGLNNEQFF.

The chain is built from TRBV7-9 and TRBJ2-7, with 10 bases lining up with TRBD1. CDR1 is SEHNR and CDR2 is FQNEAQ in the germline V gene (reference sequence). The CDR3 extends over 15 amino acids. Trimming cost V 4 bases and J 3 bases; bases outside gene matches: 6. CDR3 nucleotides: TGTGCCAGCAGCTCGGTGGGACAGGGGTACTACGAGCAGTACTTC. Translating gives CASSSVGQGYYEQYF.

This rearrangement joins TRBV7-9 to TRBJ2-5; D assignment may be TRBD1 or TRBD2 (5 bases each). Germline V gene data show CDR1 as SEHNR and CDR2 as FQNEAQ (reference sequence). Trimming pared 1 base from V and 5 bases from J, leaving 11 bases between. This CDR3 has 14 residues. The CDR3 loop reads CASSLVTGQETQYF. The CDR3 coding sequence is TGTGCCAGCAGCTTAGTTACGGGGCAGGAGACCCAGTACTTC.

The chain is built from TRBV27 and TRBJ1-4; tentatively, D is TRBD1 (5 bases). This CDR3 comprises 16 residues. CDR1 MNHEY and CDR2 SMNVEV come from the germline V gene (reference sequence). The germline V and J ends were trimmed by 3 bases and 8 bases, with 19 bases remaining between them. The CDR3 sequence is CASSFVILGVTEKLFF. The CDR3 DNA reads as TGTGCCAGCAGTTTTGTGATACTAGGGGTAACGGAAAAACTGTTTTTT.

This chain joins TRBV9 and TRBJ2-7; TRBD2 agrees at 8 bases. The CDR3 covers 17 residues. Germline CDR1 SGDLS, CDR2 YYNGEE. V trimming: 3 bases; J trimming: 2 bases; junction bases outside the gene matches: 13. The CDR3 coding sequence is TGTGCCAGCAGCGGGACGACTGGGAGTAGCGGGGCCTACGAGCAGTACTTC. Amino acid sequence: CASSGTTGSSGAYEQYF.

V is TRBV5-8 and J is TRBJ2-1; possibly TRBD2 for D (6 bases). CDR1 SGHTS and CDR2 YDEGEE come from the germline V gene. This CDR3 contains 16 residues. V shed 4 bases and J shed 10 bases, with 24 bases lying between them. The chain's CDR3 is CASSADHETRYGEQFF. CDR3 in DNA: TGTGCCAGCAGCGCGGATCACGAGACTAGGTACGGCGAGCAGTTCTTC.

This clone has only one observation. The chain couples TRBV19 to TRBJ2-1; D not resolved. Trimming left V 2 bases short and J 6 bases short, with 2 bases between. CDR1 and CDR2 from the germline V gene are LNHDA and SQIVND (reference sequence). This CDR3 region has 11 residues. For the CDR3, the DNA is TGTGCCAGTAGTATATCCAATGAGCAGTTCTTC. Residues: CASSISNEQFF.

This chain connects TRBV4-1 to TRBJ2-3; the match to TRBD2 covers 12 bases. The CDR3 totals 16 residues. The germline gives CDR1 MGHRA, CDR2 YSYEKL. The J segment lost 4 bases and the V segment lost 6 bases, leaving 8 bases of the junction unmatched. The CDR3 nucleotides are TGCGCCAGCAGTTTGACTAGCGGGAGAGCCCCAGATACGCAGTATTTT. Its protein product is CASSLTSGRAPDTQYF.

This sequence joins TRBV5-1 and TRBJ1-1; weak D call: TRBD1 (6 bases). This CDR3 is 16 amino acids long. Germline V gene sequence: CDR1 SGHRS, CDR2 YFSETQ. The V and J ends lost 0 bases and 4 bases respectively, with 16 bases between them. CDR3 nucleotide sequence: TGCGCCAGCAGCTTGGGTTTGAGGACAGTGAGCACTGAAGCTTTCTTT. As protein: CASSLGLRTVSTEAFF.

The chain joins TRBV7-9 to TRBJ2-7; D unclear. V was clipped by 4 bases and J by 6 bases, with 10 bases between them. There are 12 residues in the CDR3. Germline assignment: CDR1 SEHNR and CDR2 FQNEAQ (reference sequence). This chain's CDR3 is CASSYGSGEQYF. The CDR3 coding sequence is TGTGCCAGCAGCTACGGTTCAGGCGAGCAGTACTTC.

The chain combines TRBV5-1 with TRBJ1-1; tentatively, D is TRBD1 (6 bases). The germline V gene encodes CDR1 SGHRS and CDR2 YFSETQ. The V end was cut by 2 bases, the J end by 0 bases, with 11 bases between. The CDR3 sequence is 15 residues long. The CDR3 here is CASSFMQGLNTEAFF. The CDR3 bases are TGCGCCAGCAGCTTTATGCAGGGGCTGAACACTGAAGCTTTCTTT.

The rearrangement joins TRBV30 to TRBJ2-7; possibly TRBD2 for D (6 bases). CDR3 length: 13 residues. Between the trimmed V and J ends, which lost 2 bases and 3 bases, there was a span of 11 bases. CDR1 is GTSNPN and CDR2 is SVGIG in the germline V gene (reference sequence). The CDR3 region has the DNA TGTGCCTGGAGTCGGGACTGGCTCTACGAGCAGTACTTC. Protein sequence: CAWSRDWLYEQYF.

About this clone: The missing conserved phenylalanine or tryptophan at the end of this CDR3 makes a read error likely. CDR3 bases: TGTGCCTGGGATAACCAGGGGGGCACTGAAGCTTTCCTT. Translated, it gives CAWDNQGGTEAFL. The chain uses TRBV30 and TRBJ1-1, with 7 bases fitting TRBD1. Germline V lookup: CDR1 GTSNPN, CDR2 SVGIG (reference sequence). The CDR3 is 13 residues long. Losses at the gene ends were 5 bases for V and 4 bases for J; bases not matched to a gene: 7.

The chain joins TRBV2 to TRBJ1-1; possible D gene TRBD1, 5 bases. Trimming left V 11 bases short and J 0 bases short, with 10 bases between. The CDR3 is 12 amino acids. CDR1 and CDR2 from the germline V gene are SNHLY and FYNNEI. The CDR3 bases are TGTGCCCTGGGGGATATGAACACTGAAGCTTTCTTT. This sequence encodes CALGDMNTEAFF.

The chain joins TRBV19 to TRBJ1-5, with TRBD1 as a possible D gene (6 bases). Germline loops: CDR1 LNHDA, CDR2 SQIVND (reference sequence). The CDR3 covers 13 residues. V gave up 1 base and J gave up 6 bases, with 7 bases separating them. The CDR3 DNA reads TGTGCCAGTAGTATAGGGGGGCTTCAGCCCCAGCATTTT. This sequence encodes CASSIGGLQPQHF.

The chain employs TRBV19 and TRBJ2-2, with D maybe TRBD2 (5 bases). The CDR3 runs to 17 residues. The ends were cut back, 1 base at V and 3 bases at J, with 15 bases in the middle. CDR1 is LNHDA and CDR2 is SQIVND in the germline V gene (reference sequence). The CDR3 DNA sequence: TGTGCCAGTAGTATAGGATTGGTAGCGATATACACCGGGGAGCTGTTTTTT. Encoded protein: CASSIGLVAIYTGELFF.

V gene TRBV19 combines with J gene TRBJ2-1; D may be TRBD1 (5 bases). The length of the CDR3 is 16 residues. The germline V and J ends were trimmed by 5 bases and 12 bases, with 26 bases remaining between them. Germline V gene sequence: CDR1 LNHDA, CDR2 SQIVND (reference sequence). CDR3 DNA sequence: TGTGCCAGTAGTCTGTTCGGATCACAGGCGCCCGGATTGCAGTTCTTC. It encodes CASSLFGSQAPGLQFF. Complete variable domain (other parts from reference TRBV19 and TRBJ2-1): DGGITQSPKYLFRKEGQNVTLSCEQNLNHDAMYWYRQDPGQGLRLIYYSQIVNDFQKGDIAEGYSVSREKKESFPLTVTSAQKNPTAFYLCASSLFGSQAPGLQFFGPGTRLTVL.

The CDR3 here is CSVVIVGEAFF. Written as DNA, the CDR3 is TGCAGCGTTGTTATTGTAGGTGAAGCTTTCTTT. The J gene is TRBJ1-1, the V gene TRBV29-1; unclear D gene. This CDR3 region has 11 residues. Germline V CDR1 and CDR2: SQVTM, ANQGSEA. V lost 4 bases, J lost 7 bases, and 10 bases lay in between.

The CDR3 nucleotides read TGCGCCAGCAGCCCGACTACTAGCTTCGCTGAGCAGTTCTTC. Residues: CASSPTTSFAEQFF. The chain is built from TRBV4-1 and TRBJ2-1; possible D gene TRBD2, 6 bases. This CDR3 has 14 amino acids. Germline CDR1 is MGHRA and CDR2 is YSYEKL. Trimming cost V 4 bases and J 9 bases, with 16 bases left between them.

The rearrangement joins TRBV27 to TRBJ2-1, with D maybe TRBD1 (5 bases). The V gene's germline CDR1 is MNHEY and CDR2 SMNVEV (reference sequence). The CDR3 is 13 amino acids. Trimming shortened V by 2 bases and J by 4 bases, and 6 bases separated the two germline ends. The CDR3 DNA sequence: TGTGCCAGCAGTTTAAGACAGTACAATGAGCAGTTCTTC. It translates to CASSLRQYNEQFF.